These 15 T cell receptor beta chains were sequenced from one sample in a study of T cells in Graves' hyperthyroidism and ophthalmopathy. What was amplified from RNA transcripts were TCR beta CDR3 regions. The HTBI set primed first-round TCR CDR3 RT-PCR. Via MiXCR, TCRdb re-called the multiplex PCR reads, giving one row per CDR3 protein. The data hold under 450,000 distinct CDR3 sequences, with approximately 13% observed a single time. The sequenced sample consisted of blood. Every receptor here comes from a man aged 25-40 years with Graves' hyperthyroidism that later progressed to Graves' ophthalmopathy.

This clonotype was detected many times. J is TRBJ1-6 and V is TRBV7-2, with 7 bases identical to TRBD1. V lost 1 base to trimming and J lost 9 bases; unmatched junction nucleotides: 6. Germline CDR1 is SGHTA and CDR2 is FQGNSA. CDR3 size: 15 residues. In DNA, the CDR3 is TGTGCCAGCAGCTTAGAGGGGGCCAGACCTTCACCCCTCCACTTT. Protein product: CASSLEGARPSPLHF.

This clonotype was recorded at least ten times. This sequence joins TRBV6-1 and TRBJ2-2; 10 bases line up with TRBD1. The CDR3 loop spans 13 amino acids. With V trimmed by 8 bases and J by 3 bases, 0 bases remained unmatched. Germline CDR1 reads MNHNS; CDR2 reads SASEGT. The CDR3 is CASGTGDTGELFF. The CDR3 DNA sequence: TGTGCCAGCGGGACAGGGGACACCGGGGAGCTGTTTTTT.

This sequence joins TRBV30 and TRBJ1-1; D possibly corresponds to TRBD1 (5 bases). This CDR3 spans 12 amino acids. The germline V and J ends were trimmed by 1 base and 5 bases, with 8 bases remaining between them. Looked up from germline, CDR1 is GTSNPN and CDR2 is SVGIG (reference sequence). The CDR3 sequence is CAWSGGGTEAFF. Here the CDR3 DNA reads TGTGCCTGGAGTGGGGGGGGGACTGAAGCTTTCTTT.

This clonotype was seen ten or more times. The rearrangement uses TRBV28 and TRBJ2-7; TRBD1 matches at 7 bases. Trimming removed 5 bases from V and 2 bases from J; junction bases left unmatched: 9. The CDR3 is 15 residues long. Per germline, CDR1 MDHEN and CDR2 SYDVKM. The CDR3 loop is CASSEPGQRTYEQYF. The CDR3 DNA follows: TGTGCCAGCAGTGAACCGGGACAGCGCACCTACGAGCAGTACTTC.

This clonotype was observed many times. CDR3 residues: CASSFGDIETMYGYTF. CDR3 bases: TGCGCCAGCAGCTTTGGGGACATAGAAACAATGTATGGCTACACCTTC. This chain links TRBV5-1 with TRBJ1-2; possible D gene TRBD1, 6 bases. V was trimmed by 2 bases and J by 5 bases, leaving 19 bases between them. The CDR3 is made up of 16 amino acids. Germline V gene data show CDR1 as SGHRS and CDR2 as YFSETQ.

The chain carries TRBV27 and TRBJ1-2, with 10 bases fitting TRBD1. The junction had 11 bases not matched to a gene; V was cut back by 9 bases and J by 4 bases. The CDR3 runs to 15 residues. The germline CDR1 and CDR2 sequences are MNHEY and SMNVEV (reference sequence). The CDR3 DNA reads as TGTGCCAGTCTGGGCCCAGGGGACAGGGGCTATGGCTACACCTTC. Protein product: CASLGPGDRGYGYTF.

Turning to this clonotype: One base away lies a much larger clone, so this may be a sequencing read error. The chain carries TRBV6-2 or TRBV6-3 and TRBJ2-2; D is possibly TRBD2 (6 bases). There are 18 residues in the CDR3. Per germline, CDR1 MNHEY and CDR2 SVGEGT. CDR3 region: CASSYTVRGTANTRELFF. The CDR3 DNA sequence: TGTGCCAGCAGTTACACCGTGCGGGGTACCGCGAACACCAGGGAGCTGTTTTTT.

There are many counts of this clonotype. The chain employs TRBV14 and TRBJ2-5; no reliable D call. The V gene's germline CDR1 is SGHDN and CDR2 FVKESK. The CDR3 is 12 amino acids. V dropped 1 base and J dropped 6 bases, with 6 bases sitting between them. The CDR3 region has the DNA TGTGCCAGCAGCCAAGGATTAAAGACCCAGTACTTC. Protein: CASSQGLKTQYF.

The chain is built from TRBV20-1 and TRBJ2-7; 11 positions agree with TRBD2. This CDR3 is 19 amino acids long. The V segment lost 2 bases and the J segment 1 base; nucleotides outside the gene matches: 16. Germline V lookup: CDR1 DFQATT, CDR2 SNEGSKA (reference sequence). CDR3 bases: TGCAGTGCTAGATTCACTAGCGGGGGACCTATGCGATTATCCTACGAGCAGTACTTC. Its protein product is CSARFTSGGPMRLSYEQYF.

This clonotype was observed at least ten times. The V call is TRBV6-6, the J call TRBJ1-1; no firm D call. Trimming cost V 2 bases and J 4 bases, with 8 bases left between them. The CDR3 has 13 amino acids. Germline V CDR1 and CDR2: MNHNY, SVGAGI (reference sequence). The CDR3 DNA reads as TGTGCCAGCAGTTACCCCTACAGCACTGAAGCTTTCTTT. Its translation: CASSYPYSTEAFF.

This chain joins TRBV5-1 and TRBJ2-3, with D hard to call. The V gene lost 4 bases and the J gene lost 3 bases, with 18 bases spanning the gap. This CDR3 comprises 16 residues. Germline V CDR1 and CDR2: SGHRS, YFSETQ. The CDR3 region has the DNA TGCGCCAGCAGCCCGCCCAGAACAACTACAACAGATACGCAGTATTTT. As protein: CASSPPRTTTTDTQYF.

Many counts were recorded for this clonotype. The rearrangement uses TRBV5-1 and TRBJ1-1; 7 bases are shared with TRBD1. This CDR3 region has 17 residues. Germline loops: CDR1 SGHRS, CDR2 YFSETQ. With 4 bases clipped from V and 1 base from J, the junction kept 13 bases outside the gene matches. The CDR3 sequence: CASSTGQEGFANTEAFF. The CDR3 DNA follows: TGCGCCAGCAGCACCGGACAGGAGGGGTTTGCGAACACTGAAGCTTTCTTT.

This clonotype has just a few counts. The V call is TRBV4-2, the J call TRBJ1-4; no clear D. V was shortened by 0 bases and J by 8 bases, with 13 bases between the two germline ends. The CDR3 spans 15 residues. Germline assignment: CDR1 LGHNA and CDR2 YNFKEQ. For the CDR3, the DNA is TGTGCCAGCAGCCAAGATCGGCGGGCCCCCGAAAAACTGTTTTTT. As protein: CASSQDRRAPEKLFF.

The table lists this clonotype with many counts. The junction does not match germline at one end; this may be a read error. The genes are TRBV7-7 and TRBJ2-2, with 8 bases fitting TRBD2. The CDR3 runs 16 residues. Germline assignment: CDR1 SSHAT and CDR2 FNYEAQ (reference sequence). Here the CDR3 DNA reads TGTGCTAGCAGCCCGAGCGGGGGAGCGAACACCGGGGAGCTGTTTTTT. It translates to CASSPSGGANTGELFF.

The rearrangement links TRBV10-2 to TRBJ2-3; D remains unclear. V lost 2 bases, J lost 3 bases, and 0 bases lay in between. CDR1 and CDR2 from the germline V gene are WSHSY and SAAADI. This CDR3 comprises 11 residues. DNA of the CDR3: TGCGCCAGCAGTGAGACAGATACGCAGTATTTT. As protein: CASSETDTQYF.